These T cell receptor beta chains were read from a single sample in a study of cytomegalovirus exposure and HLA in healthy donors. Measured with immunoSEQ multiplex PCR; TCRdb has only the in-frame clones, and not every one. The sample shows 130,000 to 150,000 clones, about 91% of them seen only once. What was sequenced was PBMCs. These receptors came from a woman aged 18-29 years in good health and CMV-seropositive. Each CDR3 is given without its conserved first and last residue. Each record gives: J gene, D gene, V gene, CDR3 protein. The D gene is left open where the match is weak.

j_gene: TRBJ2-7
d_gene: TRBD2
v_gene: TRBV7-9
CDR3aa: ASGLAGGAYEQY

j_gene: TRBJ1-6
d_gene: TRBD1
v_gene: TRBV28
CDR3aa: ASSSTGVNYNSPLH

j_gene: TRBJ2-7
d_gene: TRBD2
v_gene: TRBV5-1
CDR3aa: ASSLVGLAGGNEQY

j_gene: TRBJ2-1
d_gene: .
v_gene: TRBV7-2
CDR3aa: ASSVMPDTPYNEQF

j_gene: TRBJ2-3
d_gene: TRBD2
v_gene: TRBV29-1
CDR3aa: SAAGGRTDTQY

j_gene: TRBJ2-2
d_gene: .
v_gene: TRBV10-2
CDR3aa: AGTSPVGELF

j_gene: TRBJ2-1
d_gene: TRBD2
v_gene: TRBV9
CDR3aa: ASSEGSGRTLYNEQF

j_gene: TRBJ1-1
d_gene: TRBD1
v_gene: TRBV18
CDR3aa: ASSRDRVNTEAF

j_gene: TRBJ1-5
d_gene: TRBD1
v_gene: TRBV7-8
CDR3aa: ASTPGAGGYQPQH

j_gene: TRBJ1-3
d_gene: TRBD1
v_gene: TRBV10-2
CDR3aa: ASSGQGAGNTIY

j_gene: TRBJ1-2
d_gene: TRBD1
v_gene: TRBV28
CDR3aa: ASLRTGSGYT

j_gene: TRBJ1-2
d_gene: TRBD1
v_gene: TRBV6-6
CDR3aa: ASSPGTGRGYT

j_gene: TRBJ2-7
d_gene: TRBD1
v_gene: TRBV7-6
CDR3aa: ASSFGGTVNSFTYEQY

j_gene: TRBJ1-5
d_gene: .
v_gene: TRBV1
CDR3aa: TSSQESRQGGPYSNQPQH

j_gene: TRBJ2-1
d_gene: TRBD2
v_gene: TRBV7-6
CDR3aa: ASSLETSGVYNEQF

j_gene: TRBJ2-2
d_gene: TRBD1
v_gene: TRBV2
CDR3aa: ARGQGSNTGELF